The 19 T cell receptor beta chains listed next were all sequenced from one sample in a study of beta chain features in type 1 diabetes. No antigen has been identified for these receptors. Findings and limits, study-wide: Moderate yet significant TCRB CDR3 shortening was seen in Type 1 diabetes patients in all four CD4+ subsets.

Every isolated RNA sample was fully reverse transcribed, so sequencing captured expressed TCRB transcripts. Clones were read by immunoSEQ multiplex PCR, and TCRdb kept only the in-frame ones, dropping some. The sample carries 250,000 to 300,000 clones, 13% to 15% recorded once. The sequenced sample consisted of naive CD4+ T cells from blood. The receptors here all came from a young man with type 1 diabetes.

Of note for this clone: This CDR3 is also generated by other DNA sequences in the sample. This sequence joins TRBV5-1 and TRBJ1-2, with 8 bases identical to TRBD1. Germline values: CDR1 SGHRS, CDR2 YFSETQ. The ends lost 5 bases at V and 6 bases at J; junction bases unmatched: 6. The CDR3 loop spans 13 amino acids. CDR3 amino acids: CASSSGQGDGYTF. CDR3 DNA: TGCGCCAGCAGTTCTGGACAGGGTGATGGCTACACCTTC.

The chain uses TRBV5-4 and TRBJ1-2, with no clear D. This CDR3 region has 14 residues. V was pared by 4 bases and J by 5 bases, with 15 bases between. Germline V CDR1 and CDR2: SGHNT, YYREEE (reference sequence). In DNA form, the CDR3 reads TGTGCCAGCAGCGCCGGAGGTAGGATTTATGGCTACACCTTC. This sequence encodes CASSAGGRIYGYTF.

The chain uses TRBV7-9 and TRBJ2-7, with 7 nucleotides matching TRBD1. Germline CDR1 reads SEHNR; CDR2 reads FQNEAQ (reference sequence). J was trimmed by 7 bases and V by 7 bases; bases with no gene match: 13. CDR3 length equals 14 residues. The CDR3 reads CASTPGQSTVEQYF. CDR3 nucleotide sequence: TGTGCCAGCACTCCGGGACAGTCCACAGTTGAGCAGTACTTC.

V gene TRBV7-9 combines with J gene TRBJ1-1; 8 bases are a match to TRBD1. The germline V gene encodes CDR1 SEHNR and CDR2 FQNEAQ (reference sequence). Trimming cost V 2 bases and J 3 bases; bases outside gene matches: 8. This CDR3 is built from 16 residues. DNA of the CDR3: TGTGCCAGCAGCTTACCCGGACAGGGCAGGGACACTGAAGCTTTCTTT. As protein: CASSLPGQGRDTEAFF.

This clone was counted only a few times. J is TRBJ2-5 and V is TRBV29-1, with 7 bases identical to TRBD1. V gave up 5 bases and J gave up 5 bases; unmatched junction bases: 8. This CDR3 has 13 residues. Per the germline V gene, CDR1 is SQVTM and CDR2 is ANQGSEA. This CDR3 reads CSVSTGHGETQYF. The DNA of the CDR3 is TGCAGCGTTTCGACAGGGCATGGGGAGACCCAGTACTTC.

V usage is TRBV15 and J usage is TRBJ1-2; D perhaps matches TRBD1 (6 bases). Germline values: CDR1 LNHNV, CDR2 YYDKDF (reference sequence). The CDR3 runs 16 residues. Trimming cost V 2 bases and J 3 bases, with 16 bases left between them. The CDR3: CATSRKLPQGHYGYTF. For the CDR3, the DNA is TGTGCCACCAGCAGAAAACTCCCACAGGGACACTATGGCTACACCTTC. The variable domain in full, with the rest retrieved from reference TRBV15 and TRBJ1-2, is DAMVIQNPRYQVTQFGKPVTLSCSQTLNHNVMYWYQQKSSQAPKLLFHYYDKDFNNEADTPDNFQSRRPNTSFCFLDIRSPGLGDTAMYLCATSRKLPQGHYGYTFGSGTRLTVV.

The gene calls are TRBV7-2 and TRBJ2-1; D possibly corresponds to TRBD2 (5 bases). CDR1 SGHTA and CDR2 FQGNSA come from the germline V gene. This CDR3 has 13 amino acids. Trimming shortened V by 5 bases and J by 4 bases, and 9 bases separated the two germline ends. The CDR3 nucleotides are TGTGCCAGCAGCCTACTAGGATACAATGAGCAGTTCTTC. Translating gives CASSLLGYNEQFF.

This clone appeared a few times. The rearrangement links TRBV15 to TRBJ1-2; D might be TRBD1 (6 bases). V dropped 0 bases and J dropped 7 bases, with 12 bases sitting between them. This CDR3 comprises 14 residues. Germline assignment: CDR1 LNHNV and CDR2 YYDKDF (reference sequence). CDR3 in amino acids: CATSRDRDIGGYTF. In nucleotides, the CDR3 is TGTGCCACCAGCAGAGACCGGGACATTGGTGGCTACACCTTC.

The chain has TRBV25-1 and TRBJ2-7, with 10 bases that match TRBD2. Germline CDR1 and CDR2: MGHDK and SYGVNS. The CDR3 extends over 13 amino acids. V was pared by 1 base and J by 7 bases, with 1 base of the junction left unmatched. In DNA, the CDR3 is TGTGCCAGCAGTGAATGGACTAGCGGAGAGCAGTACTTC. Its translation: CASSEWTSGEQYF.

The sample holds a few counts of this clone. The chain links TRBV9 to TRBJ1-1, with a weak D call TRBD1 (5 bases). The ends were cut back, 5 bases at V and 5 bases at J, with 13 bases in the middle. CDR3 length equals 13 residues. The V gene's germline CDR1 is SGDLS and CDR2 YYNGEE. Here the CDR3 DNA reads TGTGCCAGCAGTCTCGCCCGGGGGACTGAAGCTTTCTTT. Translating gives CASSLARGTEAFF.

This clone was detected a few times. CDR3 in DNA: TGCAGCTCCCGTGACAGGCGAACCTACAATGAGCAGTTCTTC. Translated: CSSRDRRTYNEQFF. The chain links TRBV29-1 to TRBJ2-1; D is possibly TRBD1 (6 bases). The V gene's germline CDR1 is SQVTM and CDR2 ANQGSEA. V was shortened by 8 bases and J by 2 bases, with 16 bases between the two germline ends. The CDR3 contains 14 residues.

V and J are TRBV21-1 and TRBJ2-6; TRBD1 is the table's D call, not checked against the DNA. TRBV21-1 is a known pseudogene. The CDR3 contains 15 residues. CDR3 loop: CATLQWPSGANVLTF. The CDR3, as DNA: TGTGCCACTCTTCAGTGGCCCTCTGGGGCCAACGTCCTGACTTTC.

This chain joins TRBV5-4 and TRBJ2-5; the match to TRBD2 covers 16 bases. The junction had 7 bases not matched to a gene; V was cut back by 3 bases and J by 5 bases. Germline values: CDR1 SGHNT, CDR2 YYREEE (reference sequence). This CDR3 has 17 residues. In DNA, the CDR3 is TGTGCCAGCAGCTCGGGACTAGCGGGAGGGGGCAAGGAGACCCAGTACTTC. Amino acids: CASSSGLAGGGKETQYF.

This clone has only a few counts. J is TRBJ2-1 and V is TRBV6-5; D gene uncertain. Germline CDR1 and CDR2: MNHEY and SVGAGI. Trimming removed 0 bases from V and 4 bases from J, with 13 bases in between. The CDR3 extends over 16 amino acids. The CDR3 is CASSYSVMRNYNEQFF. DNA for the CDR3: TGTGCCAGCAGTTACTCCGTTATGAGAAATTACAATGAGCAGTTCTTC.

This chain joins TRBV7-2 and TRBJ1-2; 7 nucleotides match TRBD1. V was pared by 5 bases and J by 3 bases, with 6 bases of the junction left unmatched. Germline V lookup: CDR1 SGHTA, CDR2 FQGNSA. CDR3 length equals 14 residues. The CDR3 spells CASSRDRVDYGYTF. For the CDR3, the DNA is TGTGCCAGCAGCCGTGACAGGGTCGACTATGGCTACACCTTC. Looking up the rest from reference TRBV7-2 and TRBJ1-2 gives the full variable domain: GAGVSQSPSNKVTEKGKDVELRCDPISGHTALYWYRQSLGQGLEFLIYFQGNSAPDKSGLPSDRFSAERTGGSVSTLTIQRTQQEDSAVYLCASSRDRVDYGYTFGSGTRLTVV.

This sequence joins TRBV18 and TRBJ2-4, with D tentatively TRBD1 (6 bases). The V end was cut by 2 bases, the J end by 4 bases, with 12 bases between. CDR1 and CDR2 from the germline V gene are KGHSH and LQKENI. CDR3 length: 15 amino acids. The CDR3 coding sequence is TGTGCCAGCTCACCAACCGGGACACCTAAAAACATTCAGTACTTC. This gives the protein CASSPTGTPKNIQYF.

The chain recombines TRBV27 with TRBJ2-5; TRBD1 agrees at 7 bases. Germline values: CDR1 MNHEY, CDR2 SMNVEV (reference sequence). The CDR3 runs 15 residues. The junction had 11 bases not matched to a gene; V was cut back by 5 bases and J by 5 bases. CDR3 residues: CASSPSPTGTETQYF. DNA for the CDR3: TGTGCCAGCAGTCCATCGCCGACAGGGACGGAGACCCAGTACTTC.

V and J are TRBV30 and TRBJ1-1, with 10 nucleotides matching TRBD1. This CDR3 has 15 amino acids. With 2 bases clipped from V and 0 bases from J, the junction kept 3 bases outside the gene matches. Per germline, CDR1 GTSNPN and CDR2 SVGIG (reference sequence). This CDR3 is CAWSRTGGLNTEAFF. CDR3 sequence (DNA): TGTGCCTGGAGTCGGACAGGGGGGCTGAACACTGAAGCTTTCTTT.

Here the CDR3 reads CASSLVWTGGYGYTF. CDR3 nucleotides: TGTGCCAGCAGCTTAGTGTGGACAGGTGGATATGGCTACACCTTC. This sequence joins TRBV7-2 and TRBJ1-2, with 7 bases identical to TRBD1. The trim removed 1 base at V and 5 bases at J, leaving 7 bases unmatched. This CDR3 has 15 amino acids. Germline V gene lookup returns CDR1 SGHTA and CDR2 FQGNSA.